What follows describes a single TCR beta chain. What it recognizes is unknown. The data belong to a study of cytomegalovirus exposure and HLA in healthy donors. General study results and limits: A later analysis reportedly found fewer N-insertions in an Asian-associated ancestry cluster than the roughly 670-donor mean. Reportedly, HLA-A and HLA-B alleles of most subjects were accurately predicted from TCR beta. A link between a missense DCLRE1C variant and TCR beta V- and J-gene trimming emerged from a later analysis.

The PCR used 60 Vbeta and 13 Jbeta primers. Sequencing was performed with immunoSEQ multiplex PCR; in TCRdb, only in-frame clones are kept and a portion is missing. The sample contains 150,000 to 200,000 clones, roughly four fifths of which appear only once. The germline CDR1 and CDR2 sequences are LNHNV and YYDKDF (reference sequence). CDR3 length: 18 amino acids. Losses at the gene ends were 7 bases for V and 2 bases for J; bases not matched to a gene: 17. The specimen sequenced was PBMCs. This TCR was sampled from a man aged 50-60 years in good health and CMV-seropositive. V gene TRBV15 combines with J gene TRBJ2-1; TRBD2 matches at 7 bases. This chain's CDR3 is CATNLGRDYWTTYNEQFF. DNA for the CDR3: TGTGCCACCAACTTAGGGAGGGACTATTGGACTACCTACAATGAGCAGTTCTTC. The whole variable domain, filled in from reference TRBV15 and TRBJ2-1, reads DAMVIQNPRYQVTQFGKPVTLSCSQTLNHNVMYWYQQKSSQAPKLLFHYYDKDFNNEADTPDNFQSRRPNTSFCFLDIRSPGLGDTAMYLCATNLGRDYWTTYNEQFFGPGTRLTVL.